A single sample is the source of the 7 T cell receptor beta chains below, sequenced in a study of T cell responses to AZD1222 COVID-19 vaccine. Assay: immunoSEQ multiplex PCR; the TCRdb copy retains only in-frame clones and omits some. The sample lists 90,000 to 150,000 clones, roughly 84% occurring once. The input for sequencing was peripheral blood, taken on day 0 of AZD1222 vaccination. These receptor sequences come from an adult in good health.

The chain links TRBV5-6 to TRBJ1-3, with a tentative D call TRBD1 (6 bases). This CDR3 has 14 amino acids. Germline V gene lookup returns CDR1 SGHDT and CDR2 YYEEEE. The V and J ends lost 4 bases and 4 bases respectively, with 12 bases between them. The CDR3 here is CASSTRGRGNTIYF. The CDR3 region has the DNA TGTGCCAGCAGCACCCGGGGGCGAGGAAACACCATATATTTT.

The chain couples TRBV10-2 to TRBJ1-5; unclear D gene. The V gene lost 9 bases and the J gene lost 8 bases, with 5 bases spanning the gap. CDR3 length: 9 residues. Germline CDR1 is WSHSY and CDR2 is SAAADI. Here the CDR3 DNA reads TGCGCCAGGGTGGAGCCCCAGCATTTT. Protein product: CARVEPQHF.

This clone was counted only a few times. The chain carries TRBV5-1 and TRBJ2-7; no firm D call. The ends were cut back, 4 bases at V and 4 bases at J, with 12 bases in the middle. The CDR3 has 13 residues. Germline values: CDR1 SGHRS, CDR2 YFSETQ. In nucleotides, the CDR3 is TGCGCCAGCAGCCCGGGCAACATTTACGAGCAGTACTTC. This gives the protein CASSPGNIYEQYF.

This chain uses TRBV12-3 or TRBV12-4 with TRBJ2-1; the D gene is possibly TRBD2 (5 bases). Trimming left V 6 bases short and J 10 bases short, with 10 bases between. The CDR3 length is 11 residues. The CDR3 nucleotides are TGTGCCAGCAGCAACCGAGGGGAGCAGTTCTTC. As protein: CASSNRGEQFF.

This chain uses TRBV2 with TRBJ1-1; D is perhaps TRBD1 (5 bases). Germline CDR1 and CDR2: SNHLY and FYNNEI. This CDR3 region has 12 residues. Trimming shortened V by 6 bases and J by 8 bases, and 13 bases separated the two germline ends. The CDR3, as DNA: TGTGCCAGCAGCGTGACGGGGCGAGAAGCTTTCTTT. This translates into CASSVTGREAFF.

For the CDR3, the DNA is TGTGCCAGTCAGGACGGATTGAACACTGAAGCTTTCTTT. It is translated as CASQDGLNTEAFF. The genes are TRBV6-5 and TRBJ1-1; D not resolved. CDR3 length: 13 amino acids. The germline V gene has CDR1 MNHEY and CDR2 SVGAGI. V shed 9 bases and J shed 0 bases, with 11 bases lying between them.

The V gene is TRBV7-9, the J gene TRBJ2-1; TRBD2 aligns across 9 bases. Germline CDR1 SEHNR, CDR2 FQNEAQ (reference sequence). With 1 base clipped from V and 2 bases from J, the junction kept 3 bases outside the gene matches. This CDR3 comprises 16 residues. CDR3 sequence: CASSLVLAGPYNEQFF. The CDR3 DNA reads TGTGCCAGCAGCTTAGTCCTAGCGGGGCCCTACAATGAGCAGTTCTTC. Full variable domain (outside the CDR3, taken from reference TRBV7-9 and TRBJ2-1): DTGVSQNPRHKITKRGQNVTFRCDPISEHNRLYWYRQTLGQGPEFLTYFQNEAQLEKSRLLSDRFSAERPKGSFSTLEIQRTEQGDSAMYLCASSLVLAGPYNEQFFGPGTRLTVL.